Below, 14 T cell receptor beta chains from the same sample are listed, as sequenced in a study of CD8 T cells in ankylosing spondylitis. Study-wide results and caveats: Blood of patients with ankylosing spondylitis appeared to be characterized by a TCR beta motif of about eight highly homologous variants.

Each CDR3 protein gets one entry after TCRdb re-called the 5' RACE reads with MiXCR. The sample lists around 770,000 distinct CDR3 sequences, 12% occurring once. The antigens of these receptors remain unknown. The sequenced sample was blood, either unsorted or a sorted T cell fraction (not recorded which). The source of these receptors is a male donor with ankylosing spondylitis.

This clonotype showed up many times. The V and J genes are TRBV5-1 and TRBJ1-1, with D perhaps matching TRBD1 (5 bases). The CDR3 has 14 amino acids. CDR1 and CDR2 (germline): SGHRS, YFSETQ. Trimming took off 1 base at V and 4 bases at J, with 11 bases between the two ends. CDR3 nucleotides: TGCGCCAGCAGCTTGTACGGGGACTTCACTGAAGCTTTCTTT. It translates to CASSLYGDFTEAFF.

This clonotype was seen a handful of times. The gene calls are TRBV20-1 and TRBJ2-5, with 11 nucleotides matching TRBD2. Germline values: CDR1 DFQATT, CDR2 SNEGSKA (reference sequence). There are 15 residues in the CDR3. V lost 5 bases, J lost 5 bases, and 10 bases stayed unmatched. Here the CDR3 reads CSAAYTSGGWETQYF. Written as DNA, the CDR3 is TGCAGTGCTGCATATACTAGCGGGGGCTGGGAGACCCAGTACTTC.

This clonotype turned up a few times. The rearrangement uses TRBV10-3 and TRBJ2-3, with TRBD1 identical over 8 bases. Germline V gene lookup returns CDR1 ENHRY and CDR2 SYGVKD. The CDR3 is 17 amino acids. After removal of 5 bases from V and 0 bases from J, the junction contained 10 bases not matched to a gene. In nucleotides, the CDR3 is TGTGCCATCAGTTCAACTCAGGGGGCTTCCAGCACAGATACGCAGTATTTT. Translated, it gives CAISSTQGASSTDTQYF.

The rearrangement links TRBV3-1 to TRBJ2-7; no reliable D call. V lost 1 base, J lost 7 bases, and 8 bases lay in between. This CDR3 is 12 amino acids long. Germline CDR1 and CDR2: LGHDT and YNNKEL (reference sequence). The CDR3 DNA sequence: TGTGCCAGCAGCCAAGGGTCCATGGAGCAGTACTTC. It yields the protein CASSQGSMEQYF.

This clonotype was picked up many times. This chain uses TRBV7-2 with TRBJ2-4, with no clear D. V was clipped by 5 bases and J by 3 bases, with 11 bases between them. This CDR3 contains 14 residues. Germline V gives CDR1 SGHTA, CDR2 FQGNSA. CDR3 coding DNA: TGTGCCAGCAGCCCCTTTCTCTTCAAAAACATTCAGTACTTC. Amino acids: CASSPFLFKNIQYF.

This clonotype was seen a few times. The chain employs TRBV7-2 and TRBJ1-2; 7 nucleotides agree with TRBD1. The V segment lost 5 bases and the J segment 4 bases; nucleotides outside the gene matches: 10. Germline CDR1 and CDR2: SGHTA and FQGNSA. The CDR3 loop spans 15 amino acids. CDR3 loop: CASSPWDSPLYGYTF. The CDR3 DNA follows: TGTGCCAGCAGCCCGTGGGACAGCCCTCTCTATGGCTACACCTTC.

This clonotype was seen repeatedly, ten times or more. The rearrangement joins TRBV7-6 to TRBJ1-6; tentatively, D is TRBD1 (5 bases). V was clipped by 5 bases and J by 11 bases, with 16 bases between them. The CDR3 has 14 residues. The germline gives CDR1 SGHVS, CDR2 FNYEAQ. CDR3 coding DNA: TGTGCCAGCAGCCCAGGGACGGGGGGGACACCCCTCCACTTT. This translates into CASSPGTGGTPLHF. The full variable domain, completed using reference TRBV7-6 and TRBJ1-6, is GAGVSQSPRYKVTKRGQDVALRCDPISGHVSLYWYRQALGQGPEFLTYFNYEAQQDKSGLPNDRFSAERPEGSISTLTIQRTEQRDSAMYRCASSPGTGGTPLHFGNGTRLTVT.

This clonotype was detected a few times. This chain connects TRBV20-1 to TRBJ2-1; 12 bases align to TRBD1. With V trimmed by 3 bases and J by 7 bases, 7 bases remained unmatched. The CDR3 has 15 amino acids. CDR1 and CDR2 (germline): DFQATT, SNEGSKA (reference sequence). CDR3 sequence reads: CSASQWGQGANEQFF. CDR3 coding DNA: TGCAGTGCTAGTCAGTGGGGACAGGGGGCGAATGAGCAGTTCTTC.

The genes are TRBV10-2 and TRBJ2-1; D possibly uses TRBD1 or TRBD2 (6 bases each). V lost 0 bases, J lost 5 bases, and 14 bases lay in between. CDR3 length: 16 amino acids. Germline V gene data show CDR1 as WSHSY and CDR2 as SAAADI. The CDR3 DNA reads as TGCGCCAGCAGTGAGTCGCAGGGGACTTGGGACAATGAGCAGTTCTTC. Encoded protein: CASSESQGTWDNEQFF.

This chain joins TRBV6-1 and TRBJ1-1; D is unresolved. With 7 bases removed from V and 2 bases from J, the gap between germline ends came to 14 bases. Germline CDR1 MNHNS, CDR2 SASEGT. The CDR3 has 14 amino acids. In DNA, the CDR3 is TGTGCCAGCACCCCACACAGCCTAAACACTGAAGCTTTCTTT. Translation gives CASTPHSLNTEAFF.

In its sample, this clonotype was seen a few times. The chain combines TRBV12-3 or TRBV12-4 with TRBJ2-7, with no clear D. With 3 bases removed from V and 0 bases from J, the gap between germline ends came to 9 bases. The CDR3 runs 14 residues. The DNA of the CDR3 is TGTGCCAGCAGTTTTGGTCCTAACTCCTACGAGCAGTACTTC. Its protein is CASSFGPNSYEQYF.

This clonotype was found a few times. This rearrangement joins TRBV20-1 to TRBJ2-3, with D maybe TRBD2 (5 bases). Trimming removed 3 bases from V and 4 bases from J, with 11 bases in between. This CDR3 has 13 residues. CDR1 and CDR2 (germline): DFQATT, SNEGSKA (reference sequence). Here the CDR3 DNA reads TGCAGTGCTAGCTCGGGATGGGCAGATACGCAGTATTTT. Protein product: CSASSGWADTQYF.

This clonotype was seen more than once but under ten times. The chain couples TRBV7-9 to TRBJ1-4; D gene uncertain. The germline gives CDR1 SEHNR, CDR2 FQNEAQ (reference sequence). The length of the CDR3 is 14 residues. V lost 1 base and J lost 2, with 5 bases in between. CDR3 loop: CASSLVPTNEKLFF. For the CDR3, the DNA is TGTGCCAGCAGCTTAGTGCCCACTAATGAAAAACTGTTTTTT. Drawing the rest from reference TRBV7-9 and TRBJ1-4, the complete variable domain is DTGVSQNPRHKITKRGQNVTFRCDPISEHNRLYWYRQTLGQGPEFLTYFQNEAQLEKSRLLSDRFSAERPKGSFSTLEIQRTEQGDSAMYLCASSLVPTNEKLFFGSGTQLSVL.

V and J are TRBV20-1 and TRBJ2-5; D gene unclear. The CDR3 totals 12 residues. Trimming shortened V by 1 base and J by 4 bases, and 7 bases separated the two germline ends. The V gene's germline CDR1 is DFQATT and CDR2 SNEGSKA (reference sequence). The DNA for the CDR3 is TGCAGTGCTAGAGTGGGTTCAGAGACCCAGTACTTC. This codes for CSARVGSETQYF.